This T cell receptor (beta chain) originates from a study of control samples from healthy donors and cancer patients. CDR3 length: 13 residues. Per the germline V gene, CDR1 is SGHAT and CDR2 is FQNNGV. V was clipped by 2 bases and J by 4 bases; unmatched bases: 1. This table comes from immunoSEQ multiplex PCR, and its TCRdb copy is limited to in-frame clones, with some not included. This sample has some 90,000 clones, with 85% to 90% found just once. The TCR originated in a woman aged 60-75 years in good health. V usage is TRBV11-2 and J usage is TRBJ1-2; 7 positions match TRBD1. Sequenced sample: blood. For the CDR3, the DNA is TGTGCCAGCAGCTTAACAGGGGCCTATGGCTACACCTTC. Translated: CASSLTGAYGYTF.